Shown below are 20 T cell receptor beta chains from a single sample sequenced in a study of blood T cells in healthy people across ages. Sample-barcoded 5' priming and a J-beta primer mix drove a second PCR of 7 to 11 cycles. Using its own MiXCR run on the 5' RACE reads, TCRdb lists one record per CDR3 protein. The sample contains 1.5 million to 2 million distinct CDR3 sequences, about 28% of which appear only once. Sequencing was done on a sample of blood. These receptors all stem from a woman aged 25 to 39 in good health.

This clonotype was seen a handful of times. The chain carries TRBV12-3 or TRBV12-4 and TRBJ1-5; no clear D. The CDR3 is 14 residues long. The V end lost 1 base, the J end lost 7 bases, and 11 bases lay between the germline ends. The CDR3 region is CASSLGVGRQPQHF. CDR3 in DNA: TGTGCCAGCAGTTTAGGGGTAGGCAGGCAGCCCCAGCATTTT.

The CDR3 is CASSRTRDSSYEQYF. Written as DNA, the CDR3 is TGTGCCAGCAGCCGAACCCGGGACAGCTCCTACGAGCAGTACTTC. The rearrangement links TRBV6-5 to TRBJ2-7; 7 bases are shared with TRBD1. The germline V gene encodes CDR1 MNHEY and CDR2 SVGAGI. The CDR3 runs 15 residues. V was clipped by 6 bases and J by 0 bases; unmatched bases: 8.

The genes are TRBV5-1 and TRBJ1-1; 7 positions match TRBD1. Trimming took 0 bases from V and 4 from J; bases not matched to a gene: 9. Germline CDR1 is SGHRS and CDR2 is YFSETQ. This CDR3 is built from 16 residues. The CDR3 protein is CASSLGLNRGSTEAFF. The CDR3 DNA sequence: TGCGCCAGCAGCTTGGGTCTTAACAGGGGTAGCACTGAAGCTTTCTTT.

The chain combines TRBV28 with TRBJ2-1; 8 bases are a match to TRBD1. The CDR3 contains 14 residues. The V gene's germline CDR1 is MDHEN and CDR2 SYDVKM. J was trimmed by 6 bases and V by 5 bases; bases with no gene match: 6. CDR3 loop: CASSPEDRVNEQFF. The CDR3 coding sequence is TGTGCCAGCAGTCCGGAGGACAGGGTCAATGAGCAGTTCTTC.

The chain combines TRBV19 with TRBJ2-5; D might be TRBD2 (6 bases). The J call is doubtful: the DNA matches TRBJ2-7 better. In germline, CDR1 is LNHDA, CDR2 SQIVND (reference sequence). This CDR3 comprises 14 residues. The CDR3 loop reads CASKAGLARDEQYF. The CDR3 nucleotides are TGTGCCAGTAAGGCGGGCCTAGCGAGGGACGAGCAGTACTTC.

There are a few counts of this clonotype. This chain joins TRBV28 and TRBJ1-2; no reliable D call. Trimming stripped 4 bases from V and 8 bases from J, with 8 bases between. Germline V gene lookup returns CDR1 MDHEN and CDR2 SYDVKM. This CDR3 region has 11 residues. The CDR3 loop is CASSSVRGYTF. CDR3 coding DNA: TGTGCCAGCAGTTCCGTTCGAGGCTACACCTTC.

CDR3 region: CASTTDRFATDTQYF. As DNA, the CDR3 is TGTGCCAGCACTACTGACAGGTTTGCGACAGATACGCAGTATTTT. The V call is TRBV2, the J call TRBJ2-3; D perhaps matches TRBD1 (6 bases). Trimming removed 7 bases from V and 3 bases from J, with 17 bases in between. Germline values: CDR1 SNHLY, CDR2 FYNNEI. The CDR3 extends over 15 amino acids.

This chain links TRBV7-2 with TRBJ2-4; 7 bases map to TRBD2. The end of the DNA aligns better with TRBJ2-7, so the J call may be wrong. The CDR3 is made up of 12 amino acids. CDR1 and CDR2 (germline): SGHTA, FQGNSA. Here the CDR3 DNA reads TGTACCCGCGAGGCTAGCGGCACCGAGCAGTACTTC. Encoded protein: CTREASGTEQYF.

The table lists this clonotype with a few counts. V gene TRBV28 combines with J gene TRBJ2-5, with D hard to call. This CDR3 region has 12 residues. The V end lost 3 bases, the J end lost 7 bases, and 9 bases lay between the germline ends. Germline CDR1 is MDHEN and CDR2 is SYDVKM. CDR3 DNA sequence: TGTGCCAGCAGTTTCCAGACGGGGACCCAGTACTTC. Translating it yields CASSFQTGTQYF.

In the case of this clonotype: Given a much more abundant clone one base away, this may be a read error. The chain couples TRBV29-1 to TRBJ1-2; no definite D call. In germline, CDR1 is SQVTM, CDR2 ANQGSEA. Trimming took 3 bases from V and 6 from J, leaving 14 bases between them. The CDR3 length is 13 residues. The CDR3 here is CSVEGFQTDGYTF. In DNA, the CDR3 is TGCAGCGTTGAGGGCTTCCAGACCGATGGCTACACCTTC.

To note about this clonotype: One junction end does not reproduce the germline sequence, and a read error may be involved. This chain links TRBV3-1 with TRBJ2-1; no definite D call. CDR1 is LGHDT, CDR2 YNNKEL, per germline (reference sequence). CDR3 length: 16 residues. CDR3 sequence: CASSQDYSEIYNERFF. As DNA, the CDR3 is TGTGCCAGCAGCCAAGACTATTCCGAGATCTACAATGAGCGGTTCTTC.

This clonotype has just a few counts. The chain links TRBV20-1 to TRBJ1-5; D gene unclear. Germline-derived CDR1 and CDR2 are DFQATT and SNEGSKA (reference sequence). The V and J ends lost 2 bases and 4 bases respectively, with 18 bases between them. This CDR3 spans 16 amino acids. CDR3 loop: CSARPSVGGGNQPQHF. DNA of the CDR3: TGCAGTGCTAGACCCTCCGTTGGTGGAGGTAATCAGCCCCAGCATTTT.

This clonotype was observed a few times. This chain joins TRBV10-3 and TRBJ1-2; 7 nucleotides align to TRBD1. Trimming removed 5 bases from V and 9 bases from J; junction bases left unmatched: 12. This CDR3 region has 14 residues. Looked up from germline, CDR1 is ENHRY and CDR2 is SYGVKD. The CDR3 DNA sequence: TGTGCCATCAGTAGAAGGGGGCCCGGGATCAGCTACACCTTC. Encoded protein: CAISRRGPGISYTF.

This clonotype was observed a few times. The rearrangement links TRBV5-1 to TRBJ2-7; 8 nucleotides line up with TRBD1. The junction had 11 bases not matched to a gene; V was cut back by 6 bases and J by 0 bases. The CDR3 covers 16 residues. Germline-derived CDR1 and CDR2 are SGHRS and YFSETQ. The CDR3 loop reads CASIQGQAFGSYEQYF. DNA of the CDR3: TGCGCCAGCATCCAGGGACAGGCTTTTGGCTCCTACGAGCAGTACTTC.

Points on this clonotype: Given a much more abundant clone one base away, this may be a read error. The chain recombines TRBV20-1 with TRBJ2-4; no reliable D call. The germline V gene encodes CDR1 DFQATT and CDR2 SNEGSKA (reference sequence). The CDR3 is 15 amino acids. The V and J ends lost 7 bases and 2 bases respectively, with 18 bases between them. The CDR3 loop is CSVCEPTVTKNIQYF. CDR3 DNA: TGCAGTGTGTGTGAGCCGACCGTTACCAAAAACATTCAGTACTTC.

V and J are TRBV5-1 and TRBJ1-4; D is unresolved. Trimming left V 4 bases short and J 5 bases short, with 21 bases between. The CDR3 spans 17 residues. The germline V gene has CDR1 SGHRS and CDR2 YFSETQ. Here the CDR3 DNA reads TGCGCCAGCAGCCCGGGGTGGCTAGCGGACTACAATGAAAAACTGTTTTTT. Encoded protein: CASSPGWLADYNEKLFF.

The chain has TRBV6-6 and TRBJ1-6; 9 bases line up with TRBD1. Germline trimming cut 7 bases from V and 8 bases from J; bases unmatched to any gene: 12. Germline V gene sequence: CDR1 MNHNY, CDR2 SVGAGI (reference sequence). The CDR3 is 16 amino acids. CDR3 sequence (DNA): TGTGCCAGCACTCTAACGACGACAGGGGGTGATTCACCCCTCCACTTT. This sequence encodes CASTLTTTGGDSPLHF.

V gene TRBV7-6 combines with J gene TRBJ2-1, with D unresolved. Germline CDR1 SGHVS, CDR2 FNYEAQ. The CDR3 spans 14 residues. Trimming took 5 bases from V and 15 from J, leaving 23 bases between them. CDR3 nucleotide sequence: TGTGCCAGCAGCCGACGCCAAACAAACCCTTCTCTGTTCTTC. This sequence encodes CASSRRQTNPSLFF.

This clonotype has ten or more counts. The chain carries TRBV7-2 and TRBJ2-4; maybe TRBD2 (6 bases). Germline lookup yields CDR1 SGHTA and CDR2 FQGNSA. V lost 3 bases, J lost 0 bases, and 12 bases lay in between. This CDR3 has 16 residues. The CDR3 spells CASSFSGVLAKNIQYF. In DNA, the CDR3 is TGTGCCAGCAGCTTTAGCGGAGTCCTAGCCAAAAACATTCAGTACTTC.

As for this clonotype: One end of the junction varies from germline; a read error may be responsible. The chain joins TRBV20-1 to TRBJ2-1; the match to TRBD2 covers 11 bases. There are 17 residues in the CDR3. The germline V gene has CDR1 DFQATT and CDR2 SNEGSKA (reference sequence). CDR3 amino acids: CSTRDPIRLAGSNEQFF. The DNA of the CDR3 is TGCAGTACTAGAGATCCCATTAGACTAGCGGGGTCAAATGAGCAGTTCTTC.